The present entry profiles one T cell receptor (beta chain) with its context. Antigen specificity is unknown. Time point meaning: week 23, last vaccination. A single vaccine dose contained 300 ug of mutant IDH1 20-mer peptide, and topical imiquimod was used with it. The sample is drawn from a study of a mutant IDH1 vaccine in newly diagnosed glioma. In the study overall: In weeks 1, 3, 5, 7, 11, 15, 19 and 23, patients were vaccinated.

The protocol was immunoSEQ multiplex PCR, while the TCRdb copy is restricted to in-frame clones and leaves out a portion. The sample lists some 30,000 clones; approximately 90% were seen once. This CDR3 region has 16 residues. Trimming took 5 bases from V and 3 from J, leaving 16 bases between them. Germline V lookup: CDR1 LNHNV, CDR2 YYDKDF (reference sequence). This TCR was recovered from a man aged 40-49 years with glioma. Here the sequenced sample was PBMCs, taken from a glioma patient whose treatment included an IDH1 peptide vaccine. The chain has TRBV15 and TRBJ2-2, with a possible D match to TRBD2 (7 bases). In DNA form, the CDR3 reads TGTGCCACCAGCCGGGCGGCGGGGGCCTACACCGGGGAGCTGTTTTTT. It codes for CATSRAAGAYTGELFF. Variable domain in full (rest from reference TRBV15 and TRBJ2-2): DAMVIQNPRYQVTQFGKPVTLSCSQTLNHNVMYWYQQKSSQAPKLLFHYYDKDFNNEADTPDNFQSRRPNTSFCFLDIRSPGLGDTAMYLCATSRAAGAYTGELFFGEGSRLTVL.